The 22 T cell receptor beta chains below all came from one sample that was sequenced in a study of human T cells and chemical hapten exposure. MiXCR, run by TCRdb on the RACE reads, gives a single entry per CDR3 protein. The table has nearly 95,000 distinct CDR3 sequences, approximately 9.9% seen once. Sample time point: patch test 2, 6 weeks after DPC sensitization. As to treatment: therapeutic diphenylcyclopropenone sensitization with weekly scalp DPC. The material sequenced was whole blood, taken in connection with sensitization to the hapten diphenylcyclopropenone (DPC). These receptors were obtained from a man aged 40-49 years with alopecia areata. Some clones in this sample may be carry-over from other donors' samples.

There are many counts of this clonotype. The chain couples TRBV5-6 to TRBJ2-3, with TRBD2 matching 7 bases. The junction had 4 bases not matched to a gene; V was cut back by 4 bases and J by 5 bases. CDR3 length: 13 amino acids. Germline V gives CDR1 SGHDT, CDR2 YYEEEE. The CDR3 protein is CASSRDYLDTQYF. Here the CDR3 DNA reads TGTGCCAGCAGCCGGGACTATTTAGATACGCAGTATTTT.

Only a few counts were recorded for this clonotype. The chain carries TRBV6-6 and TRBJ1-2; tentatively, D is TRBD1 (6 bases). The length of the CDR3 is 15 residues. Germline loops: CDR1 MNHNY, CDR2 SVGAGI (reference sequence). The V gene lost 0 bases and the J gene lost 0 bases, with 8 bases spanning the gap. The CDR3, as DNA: TGTGCCAGCAGTTACTCCGACAGGTCTAACTATGGCTACACCTTC. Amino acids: CASSYSDRSNYGYTF.

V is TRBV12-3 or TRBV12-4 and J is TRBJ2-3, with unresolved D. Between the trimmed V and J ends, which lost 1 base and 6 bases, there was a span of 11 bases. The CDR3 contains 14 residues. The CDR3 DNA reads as TGTGCCAGCAGTTTAGGGCCAGTTGCGGATACGCAGTATTTT. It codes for CASSLGPVADTQYF.

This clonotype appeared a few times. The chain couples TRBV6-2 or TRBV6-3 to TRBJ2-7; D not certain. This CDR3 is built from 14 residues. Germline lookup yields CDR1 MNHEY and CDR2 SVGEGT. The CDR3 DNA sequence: TGTGCCAGCAGCTACTCACGGCTATACTACGAGCAGTACGTC. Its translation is CASSYSRLYYEQYV.

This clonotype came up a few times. CDR3 sequence: CASSADRGADTQYF. The CDR3 DNA follows: TGTGCCAGCAGCGCGGACAGGGGGGCAGATACGCAGTATTTT. This chain joins TRBV7-2 and TRBJ2-3, with TRBD1 matching over 10 bases. Germline assignment: CDR1 SGHTA and CDR2 FQGNSA. The CDR3 has 14 amino acids. Unmatched junction bases numbered 3, after V lost 5 bases and J lost 4 bases.

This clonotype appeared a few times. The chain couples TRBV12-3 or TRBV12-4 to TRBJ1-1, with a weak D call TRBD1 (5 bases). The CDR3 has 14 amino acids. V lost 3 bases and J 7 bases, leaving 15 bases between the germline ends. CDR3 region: CASSFQGSRSEAFF. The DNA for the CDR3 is TGTGCCAGCAGTTTCCAGGGATCCAGAAGTGAAGCTTTCTTT.

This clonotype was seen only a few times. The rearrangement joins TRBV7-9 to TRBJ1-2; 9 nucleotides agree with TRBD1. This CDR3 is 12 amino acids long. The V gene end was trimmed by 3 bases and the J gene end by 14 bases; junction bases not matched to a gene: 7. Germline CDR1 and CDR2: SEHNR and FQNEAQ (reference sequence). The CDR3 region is CASSFEQGALTF. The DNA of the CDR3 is TGTGCCAGCAGCTTTGAACAGGGGGCGCTTACCTTC.

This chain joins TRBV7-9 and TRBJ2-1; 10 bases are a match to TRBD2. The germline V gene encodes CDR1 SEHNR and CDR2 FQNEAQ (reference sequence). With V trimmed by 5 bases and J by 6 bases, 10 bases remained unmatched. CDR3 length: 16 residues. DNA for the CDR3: TGTGCCAGCAGCCCCTGGGAGCGGGAGGGCCGCAATGAGCAGTTCTTC. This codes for CASSPWEREGRNEQFF.

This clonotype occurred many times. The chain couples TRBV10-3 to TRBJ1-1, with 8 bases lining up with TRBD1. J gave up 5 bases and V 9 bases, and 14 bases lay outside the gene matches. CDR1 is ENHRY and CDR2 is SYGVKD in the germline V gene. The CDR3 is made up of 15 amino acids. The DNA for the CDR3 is TGTGCCATACGGACAGGGCAAAACGTCGGGACTGAAGCTTTCTTT. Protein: CAIRTGQNVGTEAFF.

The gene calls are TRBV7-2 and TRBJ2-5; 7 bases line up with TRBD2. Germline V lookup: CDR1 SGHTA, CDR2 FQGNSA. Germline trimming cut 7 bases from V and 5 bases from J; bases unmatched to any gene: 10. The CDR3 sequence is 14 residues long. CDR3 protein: CASTTQAGIETQYF. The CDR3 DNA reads TGTGCCAGCACCACCCAAGCGGGAATCGAGACCCAGTACTTC.

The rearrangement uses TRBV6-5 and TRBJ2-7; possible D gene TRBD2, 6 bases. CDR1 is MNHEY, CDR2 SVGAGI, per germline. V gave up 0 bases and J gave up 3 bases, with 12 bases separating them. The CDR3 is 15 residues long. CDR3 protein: CASSYSLWGDYEQYF. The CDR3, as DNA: TGTGCCAGCAGTTACTCGCTCTGGGGGGACTACGAGCAGTACTTC.

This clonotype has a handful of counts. The CDR3: CASSEEGLADNFYEQYF. The DNA for the CDR3 is TGTGCCAGCAGCGAAGAAGGGCTAGCGGACAACTTCTACGAGCAGTACTTC. The V call is TRBV7-8, the J call TRBJ2-7, with 7 bases fitting TRBD2. V gave up 5 bases and J gave up 3 bases; unmatched junction bases: 16. This CDR3 is built from 17 residues. Germline V gene data show CDR1 as SGHVS and CDR2 as FQNEAQ.

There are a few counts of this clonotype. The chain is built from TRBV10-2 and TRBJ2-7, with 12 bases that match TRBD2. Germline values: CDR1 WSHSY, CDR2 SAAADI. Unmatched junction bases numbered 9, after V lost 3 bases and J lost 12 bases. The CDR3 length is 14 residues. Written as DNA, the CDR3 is TGCGCCAGCAGTGAACCGGCTAGCGGGAGGGCCCGGTACTTC. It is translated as CASSEPASGRARYF.

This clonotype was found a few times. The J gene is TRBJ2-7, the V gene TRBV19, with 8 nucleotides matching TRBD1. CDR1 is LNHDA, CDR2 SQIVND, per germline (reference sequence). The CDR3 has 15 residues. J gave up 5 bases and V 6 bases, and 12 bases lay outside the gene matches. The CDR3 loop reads CASRRPSPGGDEQYV. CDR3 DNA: TGTGCCAGTAGAAGGCCCTCCCCAGGGGGCGACGAGCAGTACGTC.

The CDR3 DNA follows: TGTGCCAGCAGTGCTGCTAACGGAGCTAACTATGGCTACACCTTC. This gives the protein CASSAANGANYGYTF. The chain recombines TRBV6-4 with TRBJ1-2, with D unresolved. CDR1 MRHNA and CDR2 SNTAGT come from the germline V gene. This CDR3 contains 15 residues. Trimming stripped 4 bases from V and 0 bases from J, with 12 bases between.

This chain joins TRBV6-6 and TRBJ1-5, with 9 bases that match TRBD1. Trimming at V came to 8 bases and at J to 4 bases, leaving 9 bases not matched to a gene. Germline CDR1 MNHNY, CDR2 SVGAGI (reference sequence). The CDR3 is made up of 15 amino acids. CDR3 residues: CASYTPGQGNQPQHF. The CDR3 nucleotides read TGTGCCAGCTACACCCCGGGACAGGGTAATCAGCCCCAGCATTTT.

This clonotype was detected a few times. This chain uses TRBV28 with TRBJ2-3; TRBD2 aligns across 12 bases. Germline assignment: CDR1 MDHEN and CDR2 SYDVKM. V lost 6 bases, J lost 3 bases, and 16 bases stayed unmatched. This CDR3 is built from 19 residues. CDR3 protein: CASSSRRASGRASTDTQYF. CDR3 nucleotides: TGTGCCAGCAGCTCCCGAAGGGCTAGCGGGAGGGCCAGTACAGATACGCAGTATTTT.

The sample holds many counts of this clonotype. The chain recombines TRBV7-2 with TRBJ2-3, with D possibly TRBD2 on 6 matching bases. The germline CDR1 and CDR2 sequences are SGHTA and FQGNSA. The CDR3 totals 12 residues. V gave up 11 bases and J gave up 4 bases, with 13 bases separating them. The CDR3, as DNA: TGTGCCGTGCGGGATGGTGCAGATACGCAGTATTTT. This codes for CAVRDGADTQYF.

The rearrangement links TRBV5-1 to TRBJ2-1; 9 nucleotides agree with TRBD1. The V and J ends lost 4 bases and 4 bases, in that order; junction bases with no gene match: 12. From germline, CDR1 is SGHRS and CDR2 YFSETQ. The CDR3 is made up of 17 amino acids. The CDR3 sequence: CASSATGGDSPYNEQFF. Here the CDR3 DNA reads TGCGCCAGCAGCGCAACAGGGGGCGATTCACCTTACAATGAGCAGTTCTTC.

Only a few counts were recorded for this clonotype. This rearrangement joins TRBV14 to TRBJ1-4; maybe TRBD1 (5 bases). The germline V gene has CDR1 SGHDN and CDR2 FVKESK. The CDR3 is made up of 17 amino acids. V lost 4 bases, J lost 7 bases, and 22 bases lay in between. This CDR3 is CASSLDRDGSYAEKLFF. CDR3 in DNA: TGTGCCAGCAGCCTAGACCGGGACGGCTCATACGCTGAAAAACTGTTTTTT.

In DNA form, the CDR3 reads TGTGCCAGCAGCTTAGCTCTCTACCAAGAGACCCAGTACTTC. Residues: CASSLALYQETQYF. The chain recombines TRBV7-2 with TRBJ2-5; the D is unclear. V lost 0 bases and J 0 bases, leaving 5 bases between the germline ends. CDR1 is SGHTA, CDR2 FQGNSA, per germline. This CDR3 is built from 14 residues.

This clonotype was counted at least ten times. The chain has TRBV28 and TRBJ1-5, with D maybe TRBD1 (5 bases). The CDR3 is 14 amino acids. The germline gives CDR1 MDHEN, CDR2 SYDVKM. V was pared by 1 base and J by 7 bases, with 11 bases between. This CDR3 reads CASSLLPGGQPQHF. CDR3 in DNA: TGTGCCAGCAGTTTATTACCGGGGGGACAGCCCCAGCATTTT.